These T cell receptor beta chains were read from a single sample in a study of CD8 T cells in ankylosing spondylitis. TCRdb reprocessed the 5' RACE reads via MiXCR and lists one record per CDR3 protein. The repertoire holds some 400,000 distinct CDR3 sequences, with about a fifth as singletons. The sequencing sample was made of blood, either unsorted or a sorted T cell fraction (not recorded which). The receptors come from a male donor with ankylosing spondylitis. CDR3s include the opening cysteine and the closing phenylalanine or tryptophan. D genes are given only for firm matches. The size of a clone is reported for some rows only, either as once, few or many, or as a class for expanded clones.

D	size	V	length	J	DNA	CDR3
TRBD2	NA	TRBV5-1	16	TRBJ2-2	TGCGCCAGCAGATTGGAGGCGGGAGCGCGCACCGGGGAGCTGTTTTTT	CASRLEAGARTGELFF
TRBD1	NA	TRBV5-1	16	TRBJ2-5	TGCGCCAGCAGCTTGGCCTATGGACAGGGACAAGAGACCCAGTACTTC	CASSLAYGQGQETQYF
TRBD1	NA	TRBV11-2	17	TRBJ2-7	TGTGCCAGCAGCTCAAACCGGGACAGGGTCCCTCTTGGGCAGCAGTACTTC	CASSSNRDRVPLGQQYF
TRBD2	NA	TRBV10-3	14	TRBJ2-1	TGTGCCATCGGGGGGGGTAGCGGGATAAATGAGCAGTTCTTC	CAIGGGSGINEQFF
NA	few	TRBV5-1	16	TRBJ2-1	TGCGCCAGCGGCGGAGTCAGGGGCGGCGGGTACAATGAGCAGTTCTTC	CASGGVRGGGYNEQFF
NA	many	TRBV3-1	15	TRBJ2-1	TGTGCCAGCAGCCCGAGAGGGACGAACTACAATGAGCAGTTCTTC	CASSPRGTNYNEQFF
NA	few	TRBV15	16	TRBJ1-4	TGTGCCACCAGCAGTCGTGGGCCAAGGGTAAACGAAAAACTGTTTTTT	CATSSRGPRVNEKLFF
NA	NA	TRBV3-1	15	TRBJ2-7	TGTGCCAGCAGCCAGGCCTGGACAGCAGCCTACGAGCAGTACTTC	CASSQAWTAAYEQYF
NA	NA	TRBV5-4	14	TRBJ2-1	TGTGCCAGCAGGTTTGCAGGGGCCTACAATGAGCAGTTCTTC	CASRFAGAYNEQFF
TRBD1	NA	TRBV5-1	18	TRBJ2-2	TGCGCCAGCAGCCCGGAAACAGGGGGCAAGAGGAACACCGGGGAGCTGTTTTTT	CASSPETGGKRNTGELFF
TRBD1	many	TRBV27	13	TRBJ2-7	TGTGCCAGCGGGGACAGGGGGCGTTTCGAGCAGTACTTC	CASGDRGRFEQYF
NA	NA	TRBV14	14	TRBJ1-1	TGTGCCAGCAGCCAAGTGGACACCTACACTGAAGCTTTCTTT	CASSQVDTYTEAFF
TRBD2	NA	TRBV18	17	TRBJ2-7	TGTGCCAGCTCACCACGGGGGACTAGCGAGCCGGTTTACGAGCAGTACTTC	CASSPRGTSEPVYEQYF
NA	few	TRBV7-2	14	TRBJ2-1	TGTGCCAGCAGCTTAGCAGTATCGGTCAATGAGCAGTTCTTC	CASSLAVSVNEQFF
TRBD1	few	TRBV7-2	16	TRBJ1-4	TGTGCCAGCAGCCTTCAGGGGGCGCGAACTAATGAAAAACTGTTTTTT	CASSLQGARTNEKLFF
NA	NA	TRBV10-3	12	TRBJ2-1	TGTGCCACGGGCCGAGAAGTCAATGAGCAGTTCTTC	CATGREVNEQFF
TRBD1	few	TRBV27	17	TRBJ1-1	TGTGCCAGCAGTTCACCGACCGGGACAGGTTTGAACACTGAAGCTTTCTTT	CASSSPTGTGLNTEAFF
NA	NA	TRBV28	15	TRBJ1-1	TGTGCCAGCAGTTTTCCCTATCAGGGGAACACTGAAGCTTTCTTT	CASSFPYQGNTEAFF
NA	few	TRBV20-1	14	TRBJ1-5	TGCAGTGCTCTCCGGGCGGCTAGCAATCAGCCCCAGCATTTT	CSALRAASNQPQHF
TRBD1	few	TRBV25-1	14	TRBJ1-2	TGTGCCAGCAGCAAAAGTGTCACAGGGGGCGGCTACACCTTC	CASSKSVTGGGYTF
TRBD1	many	TRBV20-1	14	TRBJ2-7	TGCAGTGCTAGAGGACAGGGGGGGTCCTACGAGCAGTACTTC	CSARGQGGSYEQYF
NA	few	TRBV3-1	14	TRBJ2-7	TGTGCCAGCAGCCAGGGACCGGGCCGCTACGAGCAGTACTTC	CASSQGPGRYEQYF
TRBD2	NA	TRBV28	21	TRBJ2-3	TGTGCCAGCAGTTTACTTTCATCCTGGACTAGCGGGAGGCACGGCACAGATACGCAGTATTTT	CASSLLSSWTSGRHGTDTQYF
TRBD2	once	TRBV3-1	17	TRBJ2-7	TGTGCCAGCAGCCAAGATCTAGCGGGAGGGATCGGGTACGAGCAGTACTTC	CASSQDLAGGIGYEQYF
NA	few	TRBV12-3/TRBV12-4	15	TRBJ2-1	TGTGCCAGCAGTTTAGTCGCGGGCGCGGGGCATGAGCAGTTCTTC	CASSLVAGAGHEQFF
TRBD2	few	TRBV11-1	18	TRBJ2-1	TGTGCCAGCAGCTTCCGGCGACTAGCGGGAGCCTCCTACAATGAGCAGTTCTTC	CASSFRRLAGASYNEQFF
TRBD2	few	TRBV20-1	16	TRBJ2-1	TGCAGTGCTAGAGCTCTAGCGGGAGGGCCGTACAATGAGCAGTTCTTC	CSARALAGGPYNEQFF
NA	NA	TRBV24-1	15	TRBJ2-2	TGTGCCACCAGTGATCCGGTTTGGGGAACCGGGGAGCTGTTTTTT	CATSDPVWGTGELFF
NA	once	TRBV3-1	15	TRBJ1-2	TGTGCCAGCAGCCGGGGCCGGGGGGGCGGCTATGGCTACACCTTC	CASSRGRGGGYGYTF
TRBD1	NA	TRBV4-2	17	TRBJ1-3	TGTGCCAGCAGCCAAGTGCACAGGGGGATCGCTGGAAACACCATATATTTT	CASSQVHRGIAGNTIYF
NA	NA	TRBV5-4	11	TRBJ1-2	TGTGCCAGCAGCCTGGGATCCCTCTACACCTTC	CASSLGSLYTF
TRBD1	few	TRBV4-3	14	TRBJ1-2	TGCGCCAGCAGCCAAGAGTTACAGGGGTTCCGCTACACCTTC	CASSQELQGFRYTF
NA	few	TRBV2	13	TRBJ2-1	TGTGCCAGCAGCGACACCGGCTACAATGAGCAGTTCTTC	CASSDTGYNEQFF
NA	NA	TRBV29-1	10	TRBJ2-1	TGCAGCGTTGAGATCGTTGAGCAGTTCTTC	CSVEIVEQFF
NA	few	TRBV5-5	16	TRBJ1-3	TGTGCCAGCAGCTTTCGGACAGCTGGATCTGGAAACACCATATATTTT	CASSFRTAGSGNTIYF
NA	few	TRBV28	15	TRBJ2-7	TGTGCCAGCAGTTTATTGGTAGGGAGCTCCTACGAGCAGTACTTC	CASSLLVGSSYEQYF
NA	few	TRBV20-1	15	TRBJ2-3	TGCAGTGCTCGTTCAATGCGGGCGTACACAGATACGCAGTATTTT	CSARSMRAYTDTQYF
TRBD2	few	TRBV7-3	15	TRBJ2-1	TGTGCCAGCAGCCGTAGACGGGGGGGAGGGAATGAGCAGTTCTTC	CASSRRRGGGNEQFF
NA	NA	TRBV3-1	13	TRBJ1-4	TGTGCCAGCAGCCAATTTCACCGTGAAAAACTGTTTTTT	CASSQFHREKLFF
TRBD2	few	TRBV5-1	14	TRBJ2-7	TGCGCCAGCAGCTGGAGCGGGAGGGCCTACGAGCAGTACTTC	CASSWSGRAYEQYF
NA	once	TRBV20-1	14	TRBJ1-1	TGCAGTGCTAGAACATCGTACGTGAGCACTGAAGCTTTCTTT	CSARTSYVSTEAFF
TRBD2	NA	TRBV4-1	16	TRBJ2-2	TGCGCCAGCAGGGGGAGACTAGCGACGAACACCGGGGAGCTGTTTTTT	CASRGRLATNTGELFF
NA	many	TRBV11-2	15	TRBJ2-3	TGTGCCAGCAGCCGTGGGGAGTGGAACACAGATACGCAGTATTTT	CASSRGEWNTDTQYF
TRBD1	NA	TRBV20-1	14	TRBJ2-3	TGCAGTGCTATAACGGACAGGGGGCTCTATACGCAGTATTTT	CSAITDRGLYTQYF
TRBD1	NA	TRBV12-3/TRBV12-4	14	TRBJ1-1	TGTGCCAGCAGTCCAGGGGGCGTGGACACTGAAGCTTTCTTT	CASSPGGVDTEAFF
NA	few	TRBV4-1	14	TRBJ2-7	TGCGCCAGCAGCCAAGATCAACTAGTCTACGAGCAGTACTTC	CASSQDQLVYEQYF
TRBD2	NA	TRBV24-1	17	TRBJ2-1	TGTGCCACCAGTGATTTCGCTAGCGGGAGGCCTTACAATGAGCAGTTCTTC	CATSDFASGRPYNEQFF